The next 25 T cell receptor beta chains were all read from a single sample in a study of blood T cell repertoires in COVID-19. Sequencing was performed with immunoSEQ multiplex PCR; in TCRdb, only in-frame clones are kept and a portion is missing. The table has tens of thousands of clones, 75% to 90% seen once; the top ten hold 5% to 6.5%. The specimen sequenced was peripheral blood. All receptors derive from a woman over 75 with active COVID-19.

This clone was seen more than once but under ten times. Here the CDR3 reads CASSQVGAGFADTQYF. In nucleotides, the CDR3 is TGTGCCAGCAGCCAAGTGGGGGCTGGGTTTGCAGATACGCAGTATTTT. The chain recombines TRBV14 with TRBJ2-3; maybe TRBD1 (6 bases). The V end lost 1 base, the J end lost 4 bases, and 15 bases lay between the germline ends. Germline assignment: CDR1 SGHDN and CDR2 FVKESK. This CDR3 has 16 residues.

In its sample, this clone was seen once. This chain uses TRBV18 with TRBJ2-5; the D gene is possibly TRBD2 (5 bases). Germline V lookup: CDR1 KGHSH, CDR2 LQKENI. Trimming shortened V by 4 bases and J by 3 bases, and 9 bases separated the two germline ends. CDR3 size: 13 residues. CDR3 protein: CASSLPGEETQYF. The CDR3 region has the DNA TGTGCCAGCTCACTGCCCGGGGAAGAGACCCAGTACTTC.

The chain's CDR3 is CASSLGGGLSYEQYF. DNA of the CDR3: TGTGCCAGCAGCTTAGGGGGAGGCCTCTCCTACGAGCAGTACTTC. The rearrangement uses TRBV7-2 and TRBJ2-7; the D gene is possibly TRBD2 (6 bases). Deletions cut 1 base from V and 0 bases from J, with 10 bases between. The CDR3 length is 15 residues. Looked up from germline, CDR1 is SGHTA and CDR2 is FQGNSA.

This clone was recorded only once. The CDR3 DNA sequence: TGTGCCAGCTCACCTACAGGGGGCGACTACACCTTC. Translated, it gives CASSPTGGDYTF. This chain links TRBV18 with TRBJ1-2; 9 nucleotides line up with TRBD1. V shed 3 bases, J shed 10 bases, and the junction held 3 bases outside the gene matches. Germline CDR1 KGHSH, CDR2 LQKENI. The CDR3 consists of 12 residues.

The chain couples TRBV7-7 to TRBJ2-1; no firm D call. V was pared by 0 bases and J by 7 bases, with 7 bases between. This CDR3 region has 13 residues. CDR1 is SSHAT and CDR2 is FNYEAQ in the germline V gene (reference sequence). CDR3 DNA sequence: TGTGCCAGCAGCTTAGCGCGATCTAATGAGCAGTTCTTC. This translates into CASSLARSNEQFF.

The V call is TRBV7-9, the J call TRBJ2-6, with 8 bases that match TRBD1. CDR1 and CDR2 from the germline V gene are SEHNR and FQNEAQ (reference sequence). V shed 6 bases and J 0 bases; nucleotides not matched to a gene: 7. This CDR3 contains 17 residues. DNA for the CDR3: TGTGCCAGCAGACCCGGGACAGGACCCTCTGGGGCCAACGTCCTGACTTTC. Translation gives CASRPGTGPSGANVLTF.

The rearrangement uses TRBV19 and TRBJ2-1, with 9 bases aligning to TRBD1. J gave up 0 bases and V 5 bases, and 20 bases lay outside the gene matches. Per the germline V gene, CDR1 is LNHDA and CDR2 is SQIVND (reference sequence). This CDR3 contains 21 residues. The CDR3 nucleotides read TGTGCCAGTAGTCCACTAAGGGGGACAGGGCAGTACTCGAGCTCCTACAATGAGCAGTTCTTC. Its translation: CASSPLRGTGQYSSSYNEQFF.

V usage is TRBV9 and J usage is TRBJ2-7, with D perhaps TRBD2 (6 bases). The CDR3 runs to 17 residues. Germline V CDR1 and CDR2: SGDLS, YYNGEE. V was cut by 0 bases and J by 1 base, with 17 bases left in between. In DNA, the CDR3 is TGTGCCAGCAGCGTAGGGGGTATTGGGGGAGGTTCCTACGAGCAGTACTTC. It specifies CASSVGGIGGGSYEQYF.

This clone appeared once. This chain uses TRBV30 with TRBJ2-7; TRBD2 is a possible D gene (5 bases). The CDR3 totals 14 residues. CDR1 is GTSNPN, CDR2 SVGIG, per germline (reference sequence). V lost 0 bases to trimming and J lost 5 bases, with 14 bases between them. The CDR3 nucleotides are TGTGCCTGGAGTGTACCCGGGGAGATCCACGAGCAGTACTTC. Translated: CAWSVPGEIHEQYF.

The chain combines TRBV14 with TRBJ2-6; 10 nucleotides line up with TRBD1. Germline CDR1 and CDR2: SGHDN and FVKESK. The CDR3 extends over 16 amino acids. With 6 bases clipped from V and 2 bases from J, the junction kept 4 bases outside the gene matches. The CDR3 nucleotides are TGTGCCAGCAGTCGACAGGGGGCAGCTGGGGCCAACGTCCTGACTTTC. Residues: CASSRQGAAGANVLTF. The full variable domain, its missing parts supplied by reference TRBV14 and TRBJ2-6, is EAGVTQFPSHSVIEKGQTVTLRCDPISGHDNLYWYRRVMGKEIKFLLHFVKESKQDESGMPNNRFLAERTGGTYSTLKVQPAELEDSGVYFCASSRQGAAGANVLTFGAGSRLTVL.

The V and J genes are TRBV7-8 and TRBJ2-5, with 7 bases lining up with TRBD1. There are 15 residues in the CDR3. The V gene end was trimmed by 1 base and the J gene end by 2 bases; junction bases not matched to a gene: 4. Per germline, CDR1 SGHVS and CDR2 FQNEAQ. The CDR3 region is CASSLVGTEQETQYF. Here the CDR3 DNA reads TGTGCCAGCAGCTTAGTGGGGACAGAGCAAGAGACCCAGTACTTC.

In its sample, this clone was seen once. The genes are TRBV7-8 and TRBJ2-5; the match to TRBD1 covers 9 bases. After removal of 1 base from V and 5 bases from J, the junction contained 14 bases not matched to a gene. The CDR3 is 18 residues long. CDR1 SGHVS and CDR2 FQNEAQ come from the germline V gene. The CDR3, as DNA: TGTGCCAGCAGCTTAGGGAGGGGAGGGACAGGGAGCGGTGAGACCCAGTACTTC. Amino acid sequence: CASSLGRGGTGSGETQYF.

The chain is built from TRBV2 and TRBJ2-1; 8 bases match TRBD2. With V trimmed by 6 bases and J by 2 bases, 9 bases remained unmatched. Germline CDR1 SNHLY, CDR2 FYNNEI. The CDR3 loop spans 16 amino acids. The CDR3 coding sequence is TGTGCCAGCAGAATTTTCGGGAGGGGGACCTACAATGAGCAGTTCTTC. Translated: CASRIFGRGTYNEQFF.

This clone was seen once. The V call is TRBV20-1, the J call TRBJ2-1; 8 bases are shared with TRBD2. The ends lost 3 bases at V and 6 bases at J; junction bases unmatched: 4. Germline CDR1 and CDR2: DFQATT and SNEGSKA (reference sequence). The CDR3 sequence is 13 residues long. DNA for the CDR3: TGCAGTGCTAGTATCCTAGCGGGCAATGAGCAGTTCTTC. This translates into CSASILAGNEQFF.

CDR3 sequence (DNA): TGTGCCAGCATGACTATTGCCGGGGAGCTGTTTTTT. Protein: CASMTIAGELFF. J is TRBJ2-2 and V is TRBV27, with a possible D match to TRBD2 (5 bases). V was shortened by 7 bases and J by 6 bases, with 9 bases between the two germline ends. CDR3 size: 12 residues. Germline CDR1 is MNHEY and CDR2 is SMNVEV (reference sequence).

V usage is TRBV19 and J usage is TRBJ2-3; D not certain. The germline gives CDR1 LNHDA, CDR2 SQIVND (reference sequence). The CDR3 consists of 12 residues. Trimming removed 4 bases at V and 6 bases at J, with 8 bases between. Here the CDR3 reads CASSSQKDTQYF. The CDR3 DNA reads TGTGCCAGTAGTAGCCAGAAGGATACGCAGTATTTT.

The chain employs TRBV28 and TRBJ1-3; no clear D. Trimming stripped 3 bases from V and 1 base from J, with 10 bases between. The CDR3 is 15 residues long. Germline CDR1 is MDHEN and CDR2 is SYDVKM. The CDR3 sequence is CASSLQTISGNTIYF. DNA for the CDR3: TGTGCCAGCAGTTTGCAGACAATTTCTGGAAACACCATATATTTT.

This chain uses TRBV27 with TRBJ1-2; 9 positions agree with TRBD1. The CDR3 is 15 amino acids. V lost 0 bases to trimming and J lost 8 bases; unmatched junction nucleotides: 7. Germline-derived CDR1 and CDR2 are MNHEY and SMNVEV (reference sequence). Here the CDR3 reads CASSLSQGAWKGYTF. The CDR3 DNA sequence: TGTGCCAGCAGTTTATCACAGGGGGCTTGGAAAGGCTACACCTTC.

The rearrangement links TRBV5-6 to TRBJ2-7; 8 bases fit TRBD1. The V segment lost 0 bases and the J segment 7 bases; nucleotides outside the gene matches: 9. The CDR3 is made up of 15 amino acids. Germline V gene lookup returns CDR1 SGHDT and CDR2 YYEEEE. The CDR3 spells CASSLARTGSREQYF. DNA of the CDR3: TGTGCCAGCAGCTTGGCGCGGACAGGGTCTCGGGAGCAGTACTTC.

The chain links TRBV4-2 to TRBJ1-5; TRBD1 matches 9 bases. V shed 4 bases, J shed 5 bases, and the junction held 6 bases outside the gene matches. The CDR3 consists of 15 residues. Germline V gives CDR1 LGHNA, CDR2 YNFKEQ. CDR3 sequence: CASSPGQGRDQPQHF. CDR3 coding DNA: TGTGCCAGCAGCCCTGGACAGGGGAGAGATCAGCCCCAGCATTTT.

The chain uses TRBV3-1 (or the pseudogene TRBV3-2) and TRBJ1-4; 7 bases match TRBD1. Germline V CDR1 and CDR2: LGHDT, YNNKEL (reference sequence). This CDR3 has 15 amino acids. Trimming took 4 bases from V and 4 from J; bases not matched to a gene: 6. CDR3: CASSPRTGFNEKLFF. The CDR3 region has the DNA TGTGCCAGCAGCCCAAGGACAGGCTTTAATGAAAAACTGTTTTTT.

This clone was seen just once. In DNA, the CDR3 is TGTGCCAGCAGTATAGGACTAGCGGAATACACCGGGGAGCTGTTTTTT. The encoded protein is CASSIGLAEYTGELFF. This rearrangement joins TRBV2 to TRBJ2-2; 10 bases map to TRBD2. Trimming cost V 5 bases and J 3 bases; bases outside gene matches: 6. The germline V gene has CDR1 SNHLY and CDR2 FYNNEI. The CDR3 contains 16 residues.

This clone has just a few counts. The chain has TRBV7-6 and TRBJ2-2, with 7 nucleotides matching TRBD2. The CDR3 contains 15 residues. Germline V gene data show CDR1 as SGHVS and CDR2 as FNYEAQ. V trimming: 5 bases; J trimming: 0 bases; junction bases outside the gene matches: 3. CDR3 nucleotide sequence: TGTGCCAGCAGCCCCAGCGGGGCGAACACCGGGGAGCTGTTTTTT. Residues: CASSPSGANTGELFF.

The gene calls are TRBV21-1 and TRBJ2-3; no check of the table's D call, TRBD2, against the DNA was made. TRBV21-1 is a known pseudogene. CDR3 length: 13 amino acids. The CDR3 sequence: CASNGGQTDTQYF. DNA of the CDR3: TGTGCCAGCAACGGGGGTCAGACAGATACGCAGTATTTT.

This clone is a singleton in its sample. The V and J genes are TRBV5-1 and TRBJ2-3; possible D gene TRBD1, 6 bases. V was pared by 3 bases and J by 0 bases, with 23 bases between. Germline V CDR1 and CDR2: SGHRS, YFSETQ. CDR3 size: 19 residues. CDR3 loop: CASSSTGRLRDPSTDTQYF. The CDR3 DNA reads TGCGCCAGCAGCTCGACAGGTCGACTCCGCGACCCCAGCACAGATACGCAGTATTTT.